Included here is one TCR beta chain sequence, with context. The antigen is undetermined. This specimen belongs to a study of cytomegalovirus exposure and HLA in healthy donors. General study results and limits: 16,951 TCR beta sequences were associated with HLA alleles at 0.05 false discovery rate in a later analysis. A highly shared variant cluster was judged a likely technical artifact.

PCR primers comprised 60 Vbeta and 13 Jbeta primers. Measured with immunoSEQ multiplex PCR; TCRdb has only the in-frame clones, and not every one. The table shows around 65,000 clones, with roughly 60% occurring only once. Looked up from germline, CDR1 is LNHDA and CDR2 is SQIVND (reference sequence). The CDR3 sequence is 13 residues long. The germline V and J ends were trimmed by 4 bases and 0 bases, with 7 bases remaining between them. The chain has TRBV19 and TRBJ2-7, with D possibly TRBD1 on 6 matching bases. This sequence was found in a man aged 25-45 years in good health and CMV-seronegative. The sample consisted of PBMCs. The DNA of the CDR3 is TGTGCCAGTAGTAAGACAGGCTCCTACGAGCAGTACTTC. It encodes CASSKTGSYEQYF.